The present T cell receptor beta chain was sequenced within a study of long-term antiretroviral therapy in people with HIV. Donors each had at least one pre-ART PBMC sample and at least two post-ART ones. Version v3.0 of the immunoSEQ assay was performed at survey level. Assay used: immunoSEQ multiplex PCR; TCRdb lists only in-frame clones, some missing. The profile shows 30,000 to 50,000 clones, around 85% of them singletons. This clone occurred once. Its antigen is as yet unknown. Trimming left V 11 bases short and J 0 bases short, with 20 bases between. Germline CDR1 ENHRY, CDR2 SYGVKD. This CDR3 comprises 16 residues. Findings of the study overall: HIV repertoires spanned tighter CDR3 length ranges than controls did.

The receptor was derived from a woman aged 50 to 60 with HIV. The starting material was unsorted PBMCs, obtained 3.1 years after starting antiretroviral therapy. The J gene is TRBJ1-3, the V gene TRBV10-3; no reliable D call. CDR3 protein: CAAGITPQFSGNTIYF. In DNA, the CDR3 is TGTGCCGCCGGGATTACACCCCAGTTCTCTGGAAACACCATATATTTT.